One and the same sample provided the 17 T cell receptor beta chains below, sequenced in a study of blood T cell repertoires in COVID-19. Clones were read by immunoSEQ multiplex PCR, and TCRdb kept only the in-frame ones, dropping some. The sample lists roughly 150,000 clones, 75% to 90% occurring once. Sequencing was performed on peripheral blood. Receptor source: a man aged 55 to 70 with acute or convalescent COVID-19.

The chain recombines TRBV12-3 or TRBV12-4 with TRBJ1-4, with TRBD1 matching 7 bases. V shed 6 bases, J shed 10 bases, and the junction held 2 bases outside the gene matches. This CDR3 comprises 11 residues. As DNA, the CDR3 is TGTGCCAGCAGCCGGGACAGAAAACTGTTTTTT. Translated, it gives CASSRDRKLFF.

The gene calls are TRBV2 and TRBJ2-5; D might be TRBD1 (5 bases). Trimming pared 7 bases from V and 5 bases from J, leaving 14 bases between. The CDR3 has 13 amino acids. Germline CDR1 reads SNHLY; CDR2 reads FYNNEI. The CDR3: CASKSRVLETQYF. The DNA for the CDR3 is TGTGCCAGCAAGTCCAGGGTGTTGGAGACCCAGTACTTC. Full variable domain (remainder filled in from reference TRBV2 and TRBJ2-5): EPEVTQTPSHQVTQMGQEVILRCVPISNHLYFYWYRQILGQKVEFLVSFYNNEISEKSEIFDDQFSVERPDGSNFTLKIRSTKLEDSAMYFCASKSRVLETQYFGPGTRLLVL.

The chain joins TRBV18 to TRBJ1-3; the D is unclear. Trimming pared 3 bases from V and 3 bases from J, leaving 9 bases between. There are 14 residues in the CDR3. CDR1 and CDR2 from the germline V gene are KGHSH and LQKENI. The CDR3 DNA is TGTGCCAGCTCACCTCCGGGATTTGGAAACACCATATATTTT. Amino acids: CASSPPGFGNTIYF.

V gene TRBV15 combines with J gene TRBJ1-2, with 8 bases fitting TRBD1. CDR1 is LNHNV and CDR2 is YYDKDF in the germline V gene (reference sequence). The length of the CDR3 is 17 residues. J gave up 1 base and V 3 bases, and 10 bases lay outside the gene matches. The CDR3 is CATSSPDRGPNNYGYTF. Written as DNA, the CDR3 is TGTGCCACCAGCAGTCCAGACAGGGGCCCCAATAACTATGGCTACACCTTC.

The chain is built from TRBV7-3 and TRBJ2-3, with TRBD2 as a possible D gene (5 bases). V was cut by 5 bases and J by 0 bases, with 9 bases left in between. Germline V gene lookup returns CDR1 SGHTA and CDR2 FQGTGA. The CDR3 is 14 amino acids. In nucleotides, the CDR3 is TGTGCCAGCAGCCCTAGCCAGAGCACAGATACGCAGTATTTT. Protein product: CASSPSQSTDTQYF.

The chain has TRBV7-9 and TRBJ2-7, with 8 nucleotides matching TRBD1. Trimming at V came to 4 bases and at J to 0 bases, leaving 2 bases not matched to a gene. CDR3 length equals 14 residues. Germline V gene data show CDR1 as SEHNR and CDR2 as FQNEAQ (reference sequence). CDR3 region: CASSWDRYSYEQYF. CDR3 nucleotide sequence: TGTGCCAGCAGCTGGGACAGGTACTCCTACGAGCAGTACTTC.

The chain's CDR3 is CASSIDFSYNEQFF. In DNA form, the CDR3 reads TGTGCCAGCAGCATAGACTTCTCCTACAATGAGCAGTTCTTC. This chain links TRBV7-2 with TRBJ2-1; D is ambiguous. Germline V gene lookup returns CDR1 SGHTA and CDR2 FQGNSA. There are 14 residues in the CDR3. V was shortened by 5 bases and J by 0 bases, with 8 bases between the two germline ends.

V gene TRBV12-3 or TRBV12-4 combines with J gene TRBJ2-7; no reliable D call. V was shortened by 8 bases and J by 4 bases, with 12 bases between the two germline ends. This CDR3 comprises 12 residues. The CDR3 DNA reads TGTGCCAGCCCTGAGAGTCTGTACGAGCAGTACTTC. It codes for CASPESLYEQYF.

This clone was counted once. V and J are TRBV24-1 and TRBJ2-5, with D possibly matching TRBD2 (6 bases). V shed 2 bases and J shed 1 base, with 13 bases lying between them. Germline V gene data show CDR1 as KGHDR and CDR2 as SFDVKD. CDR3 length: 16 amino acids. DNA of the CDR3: TGTGCCACCAGTGATTACTCAGGGAGGCTCCAAGAGACCCAGTACTTC. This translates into CATSDYSGRLQETQYF.

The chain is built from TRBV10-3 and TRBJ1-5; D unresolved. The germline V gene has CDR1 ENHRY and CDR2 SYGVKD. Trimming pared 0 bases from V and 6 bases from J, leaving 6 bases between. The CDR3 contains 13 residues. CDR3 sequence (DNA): TGTGCCATCAGTGAGTCGCGGGGTCAGCCCCAGCATTTT. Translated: CAISESRGQPQHF.

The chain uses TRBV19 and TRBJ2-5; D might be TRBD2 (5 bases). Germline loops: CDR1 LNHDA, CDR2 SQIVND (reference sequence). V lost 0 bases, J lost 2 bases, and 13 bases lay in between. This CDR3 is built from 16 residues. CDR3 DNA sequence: TGTGCCAGTAGTATAGAGGTAGGGAGACTACAAGAGACCCAGTACTTC. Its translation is CASSIEVGRLQETQYF.

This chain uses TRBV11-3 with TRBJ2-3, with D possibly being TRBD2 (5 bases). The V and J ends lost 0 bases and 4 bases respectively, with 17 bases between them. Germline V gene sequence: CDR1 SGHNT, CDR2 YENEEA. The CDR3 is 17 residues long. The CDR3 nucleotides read TGTGCCAGCAGCTTAGATTCCCGAGGGTCGGGCGCAGATACGCAGTATTTT. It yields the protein CASSLDSRGSGADTQYF.

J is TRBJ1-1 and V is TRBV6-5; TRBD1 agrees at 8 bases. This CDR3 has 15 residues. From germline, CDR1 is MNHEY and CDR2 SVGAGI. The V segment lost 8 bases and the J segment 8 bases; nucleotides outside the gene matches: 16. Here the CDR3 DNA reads TGTGCCAGCGCGACGGTCAGGGGGCTGACGGGGGAAGCTTTCTTT. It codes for CASATVRGLTGEAFF.

CDR3: CASSHSLGSRTDTQYF. In DNA, the CDR3 is TGTGCCAGCAGCCACTCTCTCGGGTCACGCACAGATACGCAGTATTTT. The V call is TRBV7-3, the J call TRBJ2-3; D remains ambiguous. Trimming stripped 5 bases from V and 1 base from J, with 16 bases between. Germline lookup yields CDR1 SGHTA and CDR2 FQGTGA. The CDR3 contains 16 residues.

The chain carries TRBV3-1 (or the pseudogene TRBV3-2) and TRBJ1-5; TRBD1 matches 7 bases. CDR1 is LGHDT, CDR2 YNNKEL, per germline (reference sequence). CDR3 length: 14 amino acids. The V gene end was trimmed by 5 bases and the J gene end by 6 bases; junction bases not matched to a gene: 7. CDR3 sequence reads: CASSLTGMGQPQHF. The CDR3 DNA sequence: TGTGCCAGCAGCTTGACAGGGATGGGTCAGCCCCAGCATTTT.

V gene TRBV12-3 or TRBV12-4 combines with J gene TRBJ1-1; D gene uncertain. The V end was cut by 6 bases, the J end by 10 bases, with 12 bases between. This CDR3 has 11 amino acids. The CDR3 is CASSRTTGAFF. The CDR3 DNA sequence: TGTGCCAGCAGCCGAACGACGGGAGCTTTCTTT.

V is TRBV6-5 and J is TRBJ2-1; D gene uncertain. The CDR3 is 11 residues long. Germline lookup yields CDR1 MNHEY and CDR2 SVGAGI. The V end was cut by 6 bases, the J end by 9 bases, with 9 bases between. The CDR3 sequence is CASRYPGEQFF. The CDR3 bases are TGTGCCAGCAGGTACCCCGGTGAGCAGTTCTTC.